The sequence of this TCR beta chain was determined in a study of cytomegalovirus exposure and HLA in healthy donors. The PCR employed 60 Vbeta primers together with 13 Jbeta primers. Some clones are missing from TCRdb's copy, which holds only in-frame ones; the method was immunoSEQ multiplex PCR. This specimen shows 190,000 or so clones; the ten leading clones hold approximately 0.74%. About this clone itself: Its antigen is unknown.

General study points: Usually a TCR sequence was rare, but some public TCRs were found in many donors.

The ends were cut back, 3 bases at V and 5 bases at J, with 11 bases in the middle. CDR3 size: 13 residues. In germline, CDR1 is SGHNT, CDR2 YENEEA. The J gene is TRBJ2-7, the V gene TRBV11-3; a weak D match, TRBD1 (5 bases). The sequenced sample was PBMCs. The clonotype comes from a boy between 10 and 17 years old in good health and CMV-seronegative. The CDR3 is CASSFSRVDEQYF. In nucleotides, the CDR3 is TGTGCCAGCAGCTTTAGCAGGGTCGACGAGCAGTACTTC.